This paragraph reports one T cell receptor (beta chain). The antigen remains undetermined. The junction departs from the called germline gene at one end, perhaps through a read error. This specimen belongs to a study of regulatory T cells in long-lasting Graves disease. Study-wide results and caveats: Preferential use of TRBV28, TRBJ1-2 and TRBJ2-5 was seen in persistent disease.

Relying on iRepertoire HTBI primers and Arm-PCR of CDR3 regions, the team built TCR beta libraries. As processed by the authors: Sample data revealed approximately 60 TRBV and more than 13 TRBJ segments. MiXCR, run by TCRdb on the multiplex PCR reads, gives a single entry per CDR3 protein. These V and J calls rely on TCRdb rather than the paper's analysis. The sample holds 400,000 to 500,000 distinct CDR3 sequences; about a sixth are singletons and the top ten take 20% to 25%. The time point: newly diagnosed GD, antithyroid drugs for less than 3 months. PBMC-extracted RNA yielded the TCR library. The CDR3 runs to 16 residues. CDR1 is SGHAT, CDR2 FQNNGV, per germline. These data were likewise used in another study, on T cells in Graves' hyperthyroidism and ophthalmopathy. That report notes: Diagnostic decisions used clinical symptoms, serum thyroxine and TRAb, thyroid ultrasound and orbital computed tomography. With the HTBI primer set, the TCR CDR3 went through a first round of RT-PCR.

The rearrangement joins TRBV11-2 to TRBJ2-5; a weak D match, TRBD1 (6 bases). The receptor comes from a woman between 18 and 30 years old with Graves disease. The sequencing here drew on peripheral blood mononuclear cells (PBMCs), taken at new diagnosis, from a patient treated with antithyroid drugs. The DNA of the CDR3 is TGTGCCAGCAGCGTAGACAGGCCGTCGATTCAAGAGACCCAGTACTTC. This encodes CASSVDRPSIQETQYF.